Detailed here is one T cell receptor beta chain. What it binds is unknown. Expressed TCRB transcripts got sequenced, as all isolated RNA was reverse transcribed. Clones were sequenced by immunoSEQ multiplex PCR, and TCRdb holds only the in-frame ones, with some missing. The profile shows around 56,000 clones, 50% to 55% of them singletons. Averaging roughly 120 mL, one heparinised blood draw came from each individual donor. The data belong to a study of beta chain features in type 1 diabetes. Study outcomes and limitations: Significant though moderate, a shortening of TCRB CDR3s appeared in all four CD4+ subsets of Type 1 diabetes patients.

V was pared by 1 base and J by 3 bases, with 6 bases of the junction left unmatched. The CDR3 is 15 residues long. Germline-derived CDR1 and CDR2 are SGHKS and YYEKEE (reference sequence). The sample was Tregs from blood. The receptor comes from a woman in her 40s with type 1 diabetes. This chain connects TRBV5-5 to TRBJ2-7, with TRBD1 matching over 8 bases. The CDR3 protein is CASSLIGTGNYEQYF. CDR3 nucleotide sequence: TGTGCCAGCAGCTTGATCGGGACAGGCAACTACGAGCAGTACTTC.